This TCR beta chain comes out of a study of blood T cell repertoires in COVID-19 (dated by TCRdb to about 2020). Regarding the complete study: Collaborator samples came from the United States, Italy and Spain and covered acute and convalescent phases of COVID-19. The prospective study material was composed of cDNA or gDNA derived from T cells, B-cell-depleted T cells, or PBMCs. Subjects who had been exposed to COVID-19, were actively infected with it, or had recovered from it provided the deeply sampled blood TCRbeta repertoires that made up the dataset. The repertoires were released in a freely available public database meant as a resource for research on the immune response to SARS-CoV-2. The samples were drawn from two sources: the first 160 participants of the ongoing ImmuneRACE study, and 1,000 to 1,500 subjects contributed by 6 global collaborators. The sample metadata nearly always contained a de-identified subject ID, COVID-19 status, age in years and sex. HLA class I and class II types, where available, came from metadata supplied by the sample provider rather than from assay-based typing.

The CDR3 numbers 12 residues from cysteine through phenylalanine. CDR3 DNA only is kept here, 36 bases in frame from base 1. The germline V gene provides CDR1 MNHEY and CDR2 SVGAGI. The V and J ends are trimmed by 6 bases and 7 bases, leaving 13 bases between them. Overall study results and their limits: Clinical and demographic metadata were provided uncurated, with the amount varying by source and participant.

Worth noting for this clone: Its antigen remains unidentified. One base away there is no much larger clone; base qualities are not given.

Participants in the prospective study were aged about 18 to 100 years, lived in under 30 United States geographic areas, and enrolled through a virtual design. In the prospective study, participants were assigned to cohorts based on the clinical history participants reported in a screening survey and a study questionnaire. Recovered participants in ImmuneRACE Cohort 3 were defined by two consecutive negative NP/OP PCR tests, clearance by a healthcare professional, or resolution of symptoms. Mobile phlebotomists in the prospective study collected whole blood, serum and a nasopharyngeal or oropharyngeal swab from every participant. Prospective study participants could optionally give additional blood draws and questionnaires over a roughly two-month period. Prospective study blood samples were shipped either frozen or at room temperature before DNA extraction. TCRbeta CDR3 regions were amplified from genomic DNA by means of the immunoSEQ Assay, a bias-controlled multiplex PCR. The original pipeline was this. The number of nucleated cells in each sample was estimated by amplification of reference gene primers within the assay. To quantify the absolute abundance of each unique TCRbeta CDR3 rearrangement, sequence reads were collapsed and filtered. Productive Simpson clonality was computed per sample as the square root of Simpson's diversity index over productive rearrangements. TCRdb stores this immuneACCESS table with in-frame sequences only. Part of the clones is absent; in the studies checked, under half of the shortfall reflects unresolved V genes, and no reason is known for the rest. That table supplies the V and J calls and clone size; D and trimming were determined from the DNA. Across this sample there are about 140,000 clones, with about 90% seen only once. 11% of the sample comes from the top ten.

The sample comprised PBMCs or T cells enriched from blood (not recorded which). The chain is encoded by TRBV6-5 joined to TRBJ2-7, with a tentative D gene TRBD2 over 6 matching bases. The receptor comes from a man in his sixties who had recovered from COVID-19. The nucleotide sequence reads TGTGCCAGCAGCCAAGGGAGGTGGGAGCAGTACTTC. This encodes CASSQGRWEQYF.